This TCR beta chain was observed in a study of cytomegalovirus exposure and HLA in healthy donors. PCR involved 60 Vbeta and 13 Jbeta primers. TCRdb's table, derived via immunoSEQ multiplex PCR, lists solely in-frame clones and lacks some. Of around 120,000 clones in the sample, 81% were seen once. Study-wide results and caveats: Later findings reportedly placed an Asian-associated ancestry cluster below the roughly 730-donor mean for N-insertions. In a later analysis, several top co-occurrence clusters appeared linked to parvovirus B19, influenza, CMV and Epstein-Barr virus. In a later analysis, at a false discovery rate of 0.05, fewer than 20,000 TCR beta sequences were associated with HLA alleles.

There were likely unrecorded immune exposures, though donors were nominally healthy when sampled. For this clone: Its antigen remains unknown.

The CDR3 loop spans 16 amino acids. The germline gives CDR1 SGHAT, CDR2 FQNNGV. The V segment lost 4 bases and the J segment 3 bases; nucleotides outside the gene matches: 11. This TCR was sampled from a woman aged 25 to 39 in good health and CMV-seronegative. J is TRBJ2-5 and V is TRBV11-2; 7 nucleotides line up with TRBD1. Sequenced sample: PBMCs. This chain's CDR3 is CASSSRQGLSKETQYF. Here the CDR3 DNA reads TGTGCCAGCAGCTCGAGACAGGGCTTGTCGAAAGAGACCCAGTACTTC.